Shown below are 20 T cell receptor beta chains from a single sample sequenced in a study of T cell responses to AZD1222 COVID-19 vaccine. TCRdb's table, derived via immunoSEQ multiplex PCR, lists solely in-frame clones and lacks some. The sample records some 170,000 clones, roughly nine tenths being singletons. Material: peripheral blood, obtained on day 0 of AZD1222 vaccination. These receptors all stem from an adult in good health.

This sequence joins TRBV2 and TRBJ1-2; D ambiguous. V lost 3 bases and J lost 3, with 8 bases in between. CDR3 size: 13 residues. Per germline, CDR1 SNHLY and CDR2 FYNNEI. CDR3 coding DNA: TGTGCCAGCAGTGACGGTGGTTACTATGGCTACACCTTC. This gives the protein CASSDGGYYGYTF.

The genes are TRBV20-1 and TRBJ2-1; D gene uncertain. The germline gives CDR1 DFQATT, CDR2 SNEGSKA (reference sequence). Trimming pared 2 bases from V and 10 bases from J, leaving 9 bases between. This CDR3 is 11 amino acids long. CDR3 residues: CSARPSAEQFF. CDR3 DNA: TGCAGTGCTAGACCCAGCGCAGAGCAGTTCTTC.

The chain recombines TRBV5-5 with TRBJ1-2; D not resolved. V shed 0 bases and J shed 7 bases, with 10 bases lying between them. Germline CDR1 and CDR2: SGHKS and YYEKEE (reference sequence). The CDR3 consists of 13 residues. The CDR3 region is CASSLGVDLGYTF. CDR3 bases: TGTGCCAGCAGCTTGGGGGTAGACCTTGGCTACACCTTC.

The rearrangement joins TRBV11-2 to TRBJ1-6, with 7 bases aligning to TRBD1. This CDR3 contains 15 residues. Germline-derived CDR1 and CDR2 are SGHAT and FQNNGV. Losses at the gene ends were 3 bases for V and 6 bases for J; bases not matched to a gene: 5. The CDR3 protein is CASSFQTGINSPLHF. CDR3 nucleotide sequence: TGTGCCAGCAGCTTCCAGACAGGGATTAATTCACCCCTCCACTTT.

The rearrangement links TRBV3-1 (or the pseudogene TRBV3-2) to TRBJ1-5; D gene unclear. Germline values: CDR1 LGHDT, CDR2 YNNKEL (reference sequence). The CDR3 covers 14 residues. V lost 1 base, J lost 7 bases, and 11 bases lay in between. CDR3 DNA sequence: TGTGCCAGCAGCCAAGGCAGCTCAAGGCAGCCCCAGCATTTT. Translating gives CASSQGSSRQPQHF.

The genes are TRBV5-8 and TRBJ2-7; no reliable D call. The V and J ends lost 5 bases and 5 bases respectively, with 20 bases between them. The CDR3 length is 15 residues. Germline V gives CDR1 SGHTS, CDR2 YDEGEE. CDR3 sequence: CASRLPFFRTHEQYF. CDR3 sequence (DNA): TGTGCCAGCAGGCTCCCGTTTTTTCGTACCCACGAGCAGTACTTC.

The rearrangement uses TRBV4-3 and TRBJ2-7; a possible D gene is TRBD2 (5 bases). Trimming took off 1 base at V and 0 bases at J, with 10 bases between the two ends. This CDR3 has 15 residues. The germline CDR1 and CDR2 sequences are LGHNA and YSLEER. The CDR3 loop reads CASSQGPGNSYEQYF. Written as DNA, the CDR3 is TGCGCCAGCAGCCAAGGTCCGGGGAACTCCTACGAGCAGTACTTC.

The rearrangement joins TRBV6-5 to TRBJ1-2; weak D call: TRBD1 (6 bases). CDR3 length equals 15 residues. CDR1 is MNHEY and CDR2 is SVGAGI in the germline V gene. V lost 8 bases and J 4 bases, leaving 20 bases between the germline ends. The CDR3, as DNA: TGTGCCAGCGGGGGACGCAATACAGGGTCCTATGGCTACACCTTC. This sequence encodes CASGGRNTGSYGYTF.

This rearrangement joins TRBV7-8 to TRBJ1-5; TRBD1 matches at 8 bases. After removal of 4 bases from V and 10 bases from J, the junction contained 9 bases not matched to a gene. This CDR3 region has 14 residues. Germline V gives CDR1 SGHVS, CDR2 FQNEAQ. CDR3: CASSSGTGVQPQHF. The DNA of the CDR3 is TGTGCCAGCAGCTCCGGGACAGGTGTACAACCCCAGCATTTT. Complete variable domain (other parts from reference TRBV7-8 and TRBJ1-5): GAGVSQSPRYKVAKRGQDVALRCDPISGHVSLFWYQQALGQGPEFLTYFQNEAQLDKSGLPSDRFFAERPEGSVSTLKIQRTQQEDSAVYLCASSSGTGVQPQHFGDGTRLSIL.

The rearrangement uses TRBV18 and TRBJ2-5, with D hard to call. V was pared by 3 bases and J by 3 bases, with 11 bases between. This CDR3 comprises 14 residues. The germline gives CDR1 KGHSH, CDR2 LQKENI. CDR3 nucleotides: TGTGCCAGCTCACCGCCTGGCAGCGAAGAGACCCAGTACTTC. Its translation is CASSPPGSEETQYF.

V usage is TRBV30 and J usage is TRBJ1-2; no reliable D call. The CDR3 extends over 13 amino acids. V lost 3 bases and J 8 bases, leaving 16 bases between the germline ends. Germline V gene sequence: CDR1 GTSNPN, CDR2 SVGIG (reference sequence). CDR3 DNA: TGTGCCTGGAGCCCCACCTCCAAAGGGGGCTACACCTTC. It yields the protein CAWSPTSKGGYTF.

The chain joins TRBV19 to TRBJ1-6, with D unclear. CDR1 LNHDA and CDR2 SQIVND come from the germline V gene (reference sequence). The V and J ends lost 4 bases and 2 bases respectively, with 6 bases between them. This CDR3 is built from 14 residues. The CDR3 nucleotides read TGTGCCAGTAGTAGTGAAACCTATAATTCACCCCTCCACTTT. It encodes CASSSETYNSPLHF.

The V gene is TRBV6-5, the J gene TRBJ2-5; D may be TRBD2 (6 bases). Germline V gives CDR1 MNHEY, CDR2 SVGAGI. This CDR3 comprises 13 residues. V dropped 7 bases and J dropped 6 bases, with 15 bases sitting between them. The CDR3 DNA reads TGTGCCAGCACCCACGATGGGGGGAAGACCCAGTACTTC. Protein product: CASTHDGGKTQYF.

The chain is built from TRBV2 and TRBJ2-1, with 7 bases fitting TRBD1. This CDR3 region has 12 residues. Germline V gene data show CDR1 as SNHLY and CDR2 as FYNNEI. Trimming cost V 10 bases and J 8 bases; bases outside gene matches: 8. CDR3 nucleotide sequence: TGTGCCAACGGGACAGCCCCCCATGAGCAGTTCTTC. It codes for CANGTAPHEQFF.

The rearrangement links TRBV7-2 to TRBJ2-5; D perhaps matches TRBD2 (6 bases). Trimming cost V 2 bases and J 0 bases, with 10 bases left between them. Germline V gives CDR1 SGHTA, CDR2 FQGNSA. CDR3 length: 15 residues. CDR3 in DNA: TGTGCCAGCAGCTTATCCCTAGCGTACCAAGAGACCCAGTACTTC. It yields the protein CASSLSLAYQETQYF.

This chain joins TRBV10-3 and TRBJ2-1; 8 nucleotides line up with TRBD1. The CDR3 extends over 13 amino acids. Germline V gene data show CDR1 as ENHRY and CDR2 as SYGVKD. The trim removed 2 bases at V and 10 bases at J, leaving 4 bases unmatched. CDR3 DNA: TGTGCCATCAGTGAGCTGGGACAGGCGGAGCAGTTCTTC. This sequence encodes CAISELGQAEQFF.

V is TRBV28 and J is TRBJ2-3; 7 bases fit TRBD2. The germline CDR1 and CDR2 sequences are MDHEN and SYDVKM. The length of the CDR3 is 14 residues. V was pared by 5 bases and J by 4 bases, with 6 bases of the junction left unmatched. CDR3 sequence: CASSRGVFADTQYF. In DNA form, the CDR3 reads TGTGCCAGCAGTCGGGGGGTGTTCGCAGATACGCAGTATTTT.

The chain links TRBV19 to TRBJ1-1; 7 bases match TRBD1. CDR3 size: 13 residues. Germline CDR1 and CDR2: LNHDA and SQIVND (reference sequence). J gave up 4 bases and V 6 bases, and 5 bases lay outside the gene matches. CDR3 in DNA: TGTGCCAGTAGCTTGACAGGGAGCACTGAAGCTTTCTTT. Its protein is CASSLTGSTEAFF.

The gene calls are TRBV6-5 and TRBJ2-7; D perhaps matches TRBD2 (5 bases). The germline V gene has CDR1 MNHEY and CDR2 SVGAGI. The CDR3 loop spans 12 amino acids. Trimming left V 9 bases short and J 3 bases short, with 12 bases between. CDR3 amino acids: CARLPGFYEQYV. The CDR3 DNA follows: TGTGCCAGGCTACCGGGATTCTACGAGCAGTACGTC.

The V gene is TRBV6-5, the J gene TRBJ2-7; D uncertain. This CDR3 region has 11 residues. The ends were cut back, 4 bases at V and 5 bases at J, with 6 bases in the middle. Germline CDR1 reads MNHEY; CDR2 reads SVGAGI. The DNA of the CDR3 is TGTGCCAGCAGTTCTCTCAACGAGCAGTACTTC. As protein: CASSSLNEQYF.